The next 16 T cell receptor beta chains were all read from a single sample in a study of OX40 agonist ivuxolimab in advanced cancers. Here immunoSEQ multiplex PCR was the method, and the copy in TCRdb shows in-frame clones only, minus some. The table records 6,000 or so clones, approximately 80% of them present only once. Specimen: CD4+ or CD8+ T cells sorted from blood, collected in a trial of the OX40 agonist ivuxolimab. The source of these receptors is an adult with an advanced solid tumor such as melanoma, head and neck, liver or kidney cancer.

This clone was recorded only once. The chain combines TRBV4-1 with TRBJ2-5; 9 positions agree with TRBD1. This CDR3 spans 14 amino acids. Trimming cost V 1 base and J 3 bases; bases outside gene matches: 0. Looked up from germline, CDR1 is MGHRA and CDR2 is YSYEKL. This chain's CDR3 is CASSQGDREETQYF. In nucleotides, the CDR3 is TGCGCCAGCAGCCAAGGGGACAGGGAAGAGACCCAGTACTTC.

J is TRBJ2-1 and V is TRBV9; D may be TRBD1 (6 bases). V was shortened by 4 bases and J by 10 bases, with 12 bases between the two germline ends. The CDR3 totals 12 residues. The V gene's germline CDR1 is SGDLS and CDR2 YYNGEE. The CDR3 reads CASSLSRGEQFF. The CDR3 DNA reads as TGTGCCAGCAGCCTCAGTAGGGGGGAGCAGTTCTTC.

The chain uses TRBV27 and TRBJ1-5; 8 nucleotides line up with TRBD1. Germline trimming cut 4 bases from V and 6 bases from J; bases unmatched to any gene: 8. The length of the CDR3 is 15 residues. Germline CDR1 reads MNHEY; CDR2 reads SMNVEV (reference sequence). The CDR3 DNA reads TGTGCCAGCAGTTCCTCAACAGGGGGAGGTCAGCCCCAGCATTTT. Translated: CASSSSTGGGQPQHF.

The chain carries TRBV5-1 and TRBJ2-1, with 9 bases matching TRBD1. CDR1 SGHRS and CDR2 YFSETQ come from the germline V gene. Trimming at V came to 0 bases and at J to 3 bases, leaving 1 base not matched to a gene. The CDR3 covers 15 residues. CDR3 sequence reads: CASSLGTGDYNEQFF. DNA of the CDR3: TGCGCCAGCAGCTTGGGGACAGGGGACTACAATGAGCAGTTCTTC.

In its sample, this clone was seen once. The chain is built from TRBV28 and TRBJ1-2; D may be TRBD1 (5 bases). Trimming pared 5 bases from V and 0 bases from J, leaving 16 bases between. CDR1 and CDR2 (germline): MDHEN, SYDVKM. The CDR3 consists of 16 residues. The CDR3 here is CASSPSGWGANYGYTF. The DNA of the CDR3 is TGTGCCAGCAGTCCCTCGGGGTGGGGGGCTAACTATGGCTACACCTTC.

The chain employs TRBV11-2 and TRBJ1-5; no clear D gene. With 1 base removed from V and 3 bases from J, the gap between germline ends came to 7 bases. The germline V gene encodes CDR1 SGHAT and CDR2 FQNNGV. The length of the CDR3 is 14 residues. CDR3 sequence: CASSLGLDNQPQHF. The DNA of the CDR3 is TGTGCCAGCAGCTTAGGACTGGACAATCAGCCCCAGCATTTT.

The chain's CDR3 is CASSLTGSNEQFF. The CDR3, as DNA: TGTGCCAGCAGCTTAACAGGGTCCAATGAGCAGTTCTTC. The chain couples TRBV7-3 to TRBJ2-1; D gene uncertain. Between the trimmed V and J ends, which lost 0 bases and 6 bases, there was a span of 6 bases. Looked up from germline, CDR1 is SGHTA and CDR2 is FQGTGA. This CDR3 spans 13 amino acids.

By frequency in the sample, this clone is large. V and J are TRBV18 and TRBJ1-1; no clear D gene. V lost 3 bases, J lost 7 bases, and 12 bases lay in between. The CDR3 spans 13 residues. The germline CDR1 and CDR2 sequences are KGHSH and LQKENI. The chain's CDR3 is CASSPRDTYEAFF. The CDR3 DNA follows: TGTGCCAGCTCACCGAGAGACACTTATGAAGCTTTCTTT.

Relative to its sample, this clone is medium-sized (0.01 to 0.1%). The chain has TRBV14 and TRBJ2-5; perhaps TRBD1 as D (6 bases). This CDR3 spans 14 amino acids. The germline V gene encodes CDR1 SGHDN and CDR2 FVKESK. V was trimmed by 2 bases and J by 5 bases, leaving 12 bases between them. CDR3 residues: CASSQTGFGETQYF. The CDR3 DNA reads as TGTGCCAGCAGCCAAACAGGGTTTGGGGAGACCCAGTACTTC.

The chain combines TRBV19 with TRBJ2-6; no reliable D call. Trimming took 4 bases from V and 0 from J, leaving 10 bases between them. CDR3 size: 16 residues. Germline CDR1 and CDR2: LNHDA and SQIVND (reference sequence). CDR3 in DNA: TGTGCCAGTAGTAGTGAACACCGCTCTGGGGCCAACGTCCTGACTTTC. It is translated as CASSSEHRSGANVLTF.

The V gene is TRBV13, the J gene TRBJ1-5; D not resolved. The CDR3 sequence is 14 residues long. Trimming took off 5 bases at V and 0 bases at J, with 8 bases between the two ends. Germline lookup yields CDR1 PRHDT and CDR2 FYEKMQ (reference sequence). The DNA for the CDR3 is TGTGCCAGCAGCCGAGGGTATAGCAATCAGCCCCAGCATTTT. Protein: CASSRGYSNQPQHF. Supplemented by reference TRBV13 and TRBJ1-5, the full variable domain reads AAGVIQSPRHLIKEKRETATLKCYPIPRHDTVYWYQQGPGQDPQFLISFYEKMQSDKGSIPDRFSAQQFSDYHSELNMSSLELGDSALYFCASSRGYSNQPQHFGDGTRLSIL.

The chain carries TRBV9 and TRBJ2-5; no definite D call. CDR1 is SGDLS and CDR2 is YYNGEE in the germline V gene. V shed 4 bases and J shed 2 bases, with 12 bases lying between them. CDR3 size: 14 residues. CDR3 residues: CASSPRSEQETQYF. CDR3 nucleotides: TGTGCCAGCAGCCCCCGCAGCGAACAAGAGACCCAGTACTTC.

The chain combines TRBV6-5 with TRBJ1-5; no clear D. Germline V gives CDR1 MNHEY, CDR2 SVGAGI. V was pared by 0 bases and J by 3 bases, with 3 bases between. The CDR3 runs to 13 residues. This chain's CDR3 is CASSYSLNQPQHF. For the CDR3, the DNA is TGTGCCAGCAGTTACTCTCTCAATCAGCCCCAGCATTTT.

The chain employs TRBV4-1 and TRBJ2-7; D is tentatively TRBD1 or TRBD2 (5 bases each). The CDR3 loop spans 16 amino acids. Germline CDR1 is MGHRA and CDR2 is YSYEKL. V was shortened by 1 base and J by 0 bases, with 13 bases between the two germline ends. The CDR3 reads CASSQAGTGSSYEQYF. CDR3 bases: TGCGCCAGCAGCCAAGCCGGGACGGGGAGCTCCTACGAGCAGTACTTC.

The chain recombines TRBV29-1 with TRBJ1-1; D is unresolved. Germline V gene data show CDR1 as SQVTM and CDR2 as ANQGSEA. This CDR3 is 12 amino acids long. Trimming stripped 3 bases from V and 4 bases from J, with 9 bases between. The CDR3 protein is CSVERGSTEAFF. In nucleotides, the CDR3 is TGCAGCGTTGAGCGGGGTAGCACTGAAGCTTTCTTT.

There are a few counts of this clone. This sequence joins TRBV2 and TRBJ2-3; the match to TRBD2 covers 9 bases. The CDR3 sequence is 15 residues long. Germline CDR1 is SNHLY and CDR2 is FYNNEI. The trim removed 6 bases at V and 1 base at J, leaving 5 bases unmatched. The CDR3 coding sequence is TGTGCCAGCAGGCCGGCTAGCGGGGGCACAGATACGCAGTATTTT. Protein product: CASRPASGGTDTQYF.